This is a list of T cell receptor beta chains from one sample in a study of T cell responses to AZD1222 COVID-19 vaccine. TCRdb's copy holds only in-frame clones and misses some; the assay was immunoSEQ multiplex PCR. The table has about 150,000 clones, about 85% seen once. The sample here was peripheral blood, taken on day 0 of AZD1222 vaccination. The receptors originated from an adult in good health. Both conserved end residues are part of each CDR3. Each record gives: CDR3 protein, CDR3 DNA, clone size, J gene, D gene, V gene. D genes are given only for firm matches. The listing skips clone size in some rows; elsewhere it reads once, few, many or a size class.

CDR3 protein: CASRTTGKLFF
CDR3 DNA: TGTGCCAGCAGGACTACAGGAAAACTGTTTTTT
clone size: NA
J gene: TRBJ1-4
D gene: NA
V gene: TRBV12-3/TRBV12-4

CDR3 protein: CASSRQGSGEYEQYF
CDR3 DNA: TGTGCCAGCAGCCGGCAAGGTAGCGGGGAATACGAGCAGTACTTC
clone size: NA
J gene: TRBJ2-7
D gene: TRBD2
V gene: TRBV11-2

CDR3 protein: CASSPQLFQETQYF
CDR3 DNA: TGTGCCAGCAGCCCTCAGCTCTTCCAAGAGACCCAGTACTTC
clone size: NA
J gene: TRBJ2-5
D gene: NA
V gene: TRBV7-2

CDR3 protein: CASSPRVIRQGGGETQYF
CDR3 DNA: TGTGCCAGCTCACCACGTGTTATCCGACAGGGGGGAGGAGAGACCCAGTACTTC
clone size: NA
J gene: TRBJ2-5
D gene: TRBD1
V gene: TRBV18

CDR3 protein: CASSYSSMGELFF
CDR3 DNA: TGTGCCAGCAGTTATTCTTCGATGGGGGAGCTGTTTTTT
clone size: few
J gene: TRBJ2-2
D gene: NA
V gene: TRBV25-1

CDR3 protein: CASSLAVAGTDTQYF
CDR3 DNA: TGTGCCAGCAGCTTAGCGGTAGCGGGCACAGATACGCAGTATTTT
clone size: once
J gene: TRBJ2-3
D gene: NA
V gene: TRBV7-9

CDR3 protein: CASSTVGRGNYGYTF
CDR3 DNA: TGTGCCAGCAGCACCGTGGGGCGTGGGAACTATGGCTACACCTTC
clone size: NA
J gene: TRBJ1-2
D gene: NA
V gene: TRBV28

CDR3 protein: CASSEDRGNTIYF
CDR3 DNA: TGTGCCAGCAGTGAGGACAGGGGAAACACCATATATTTT
clone size: NA
J gene: TRBJ1-3
D gene: TRBD1
V gene: TRBV2

CDR3 protein: CASGLSGSYEQYF
CDR3 DNA: TGTGCTAGTGGTTTGAGTGGGTCCTACGAGCAGTACTTC
clone size: NA
J gene: TRBJ2-7
D gene: NA
V gene: TRBV12-5

CDR3 protein: CASSPGQGAASQETQYF
CDR3 DNA: TGCGCCAGCAGCCCCGGACAGGGGGCGGCGTCCCAAGAGACCCAGTACTTC
clone size: NA
J gene: TRBJ2-5
D gene: TRBD1
V gene: TRBV5-1

CDR3 protein: CARPSDRGQFGNSPLHF
CDR3 DNA: TGTGCCAGACCCTCCGACAGGGGGCAGTTTGGCAATTCACCCCTCCACTTT
clone size: NA
J gene: TRBJ1-6
D gene: TRBD1
V gene: TRBV19

CDR3 protein: CASSVRGEGRAHHEQYF
CDR3 DNA: TGTGCCAGCAGTGTCCGGGGGGAGGGCAGGGCTCACCACGAGCAGTACTTC
clone size: NA
J gene: TRBJ2-7
D gene: TRBD2
V gene: TRBV6-1

CDR3 protein: CASSPRQGVDYGYTF
CDR3 DNA: TGTGCCAGCTCACCCCGACAGGGAGTAGACTATGGCTACACCTTC
clone size: NA
J gene: TRBJ1-2
D gene: TRBD1
V gene: TRBV18

CDR3 protein: CASSAYRAEDGYTF
CDR3 DNA: TGTGCCAGCAGCGCCTACAGGGCTGAAGATGGCTACACCTTC
clone size: NA
J gene: TRBJ1-2
D gene: NA
V gene: TRBV9

CDR3 protein: CASSPQVFDGYTF
CDR3 DNA: TGCGCCAGCAGCCCACAGGTTTTCGATGGCTACACCTTC
clone size: NA
J gene: TRBJ1-2
D gene: NA
V gene: TRBV4-1

CDR3 protein: CASSPQNYGYTF
CDR3 DNA: TGTGCCAGCAGCCCTCAGAACTATGGCTACACCTTC
clone size: NA
J gene: TRBJ1-2
D gene: NA
V gene: TRBV7-9

CDR3 protein: CASRRTQYF
CDR3 DNA: TGTGCCAGCCGACGGACCCAGTACTTC
clone size: NA
J gene: TRBJ2-5
D gene: NA
V gene: TRBV9

CDR3 protein: CASSNRGNGNQPQHF
CDR3 DNA: TGTGCCAGCAGCAACAGGGGTAATGGCAATCAGCCCCAGCATTTT
clone size: NA
J gene: TRBJ1-5
D gene: TRBD1
V gene: TRBV6-5

CDR3 protein: CAISPRREPAYEQYF
CDR3 DNA: TGTGCCATCAGTCCCCGCCGGGAACCAGCCTACGAGCAGTACTTC
clone size: once
J gene: TRBJ2-7
D gene: NA
V gene: TRBV10-3

CDR3 protein: CASRGTGRREQYF
CDR3 DNA: TGTGCCAGCAGAGGGACAGGGAGGAGGGAGCAGTACTTC
clone size: once
J gene: TRBJ2-7
D gene: TRBD1
V gene: TRBV28

CDR3 protein: CASKPPQAGLAKNIQYF
CDR3 DNA: TGTGCCAGCAAACCCCCCCAGGCAGGGCTAGCCAAAAACATTCAGTACTTC
clone size: NA
J gene: TRBJ2-4
D gene: NA
V gene: TRBV2

CDR3 protein: CASSPPGEANVLTF
CDR3 DNA: TGTGCCAGCTCACCCCCCGGTGAGGCCAACGTCCTGACTTTC
clone size: NA
J gene: TRBJ2-6
D gene: NA
V gene: TRBV18

CDR3 protein: CASRVRGVSGNTIYF
CDR3 DNA: TGTGCCAGCAGGGTGAGAGGGGTCTCTGGAAACACCATATATTTT
clone size: once
J gene: TRBJ1-3
D gene: NA
V gene: TRBV2

CDR3 protein: CASSPRVGKGYTF
CDR3 DNA: TGTGCCAGTAGCCCGCGAGTGGGGAAAGGCTACACCTTC
clone size: few
J gene: TRBJ1-2
D gene: NA
V gene: TRBV19

CDR3 protein: CASSTRQGAGYTF
CDR3 DNA: TGTGCCAGCAGCACAAGACAGGGGGCTGGCTACACCTTC
clone size: NA
J gene: TRBJ1-2
D gene: TRBD1
V gene: TRBV9

CDR3 protein: CASSRGFATGELFF
CDR3 DNA: TGTGCCAGCAGCCGGGGGTTCGCCACCGGGGAGCTGTTTTTT
clone size: NA
J gene: TRBJ2-2
D gene: NA
V gene: TRBV5-4

CDR3 protein: CASSLESGESYEQYF
CDR3 DNA: TGTGCCAGCAGCTTAGAGTCCGGTGAATCCTACGAGCAGTACTTC
clone size: NA
J gene: TRBJ2-7
D gene: NA
V gene: TRBV11-2

CDR3 protein: CASSHGRGNTQYF
CDR3 DNA: TGTGCCAGCAGCCATGGGCGGGGCAATACGCAGTATTTT
clone size: NA
J gene: TRBJ2-3
D gene: NA
V gene: TRBV3-1/TRBV3-2

CDR3 protein: CASSPLGHFEAFF
CDR3 DNA: TGTGCCAGCTCACCCCTGGGACATTTTGAAGCTTTCTTT
clone size: NA
J gene: TRBJ1-1
D gene: NA
V gene: TRBV18

CDR3 protein: CASTGGNTGELFF
CDR3 DNA: TGCGCCAGCACTGGGGGGAACACCGGGGAGCTGTTTTTT
clone size: NA
J gene: TRBJ2-2
D gene: NA
V gene: TRBV10-1

CDR3 protein: CASKWDLKREGYTF
CDR3 DNA: TGCGCCAGCAAGTGGGACCTCAAAAGGGAAGGCTACACCTTC
clone size: NA
J gene: TRBJ1-2
D gene: NA
V gene: TRBV5-1

CDR3 protein: CASRVSGQALYEQYF
CDR3 DNA: TGTGCCAGCAGGGTTTCGGGACAGGCACTCTACGAGCAGTACTTC
clone size: NA
J gene: TRBJ2-7
D gene: TRBD1
V gene: TRBV6-5

CDR3 protein: CASSSGEIENTIYF
CDR3 DNA: TGTGCCAGCAGCTCCGGGGAAATTGAAAACACCATATATTTT
clone size: NA
J gene: TRBJ1-3
D gene: NA
V gene: TRBV7-9

CDR3 protein: CASSQGLAGGAQYF
CDR3 DNA: TGTGCCAGCAGCCAAGGGCTAGCGGGAGGGGCCCAGTACTTC
clone size: NA
J gene: TRBJ2-5
D gene: TRBD2
V gene: TRBV3-1/TRBV3-2

CDR3 protein: CASSAGGQVGETQYF
CDR3 DNA: TGTGCCAGCAGCGCCGGGGGACAGGTGGGTGAGACCCAGTACTTC
clone size: NA
J gene: TRBJ2-5
D gene: TRBD1
V gene: TRBV9

CDR3 protein: CASSSADTGELFF
CDR3 DNA: TGTGCCAGCAGCTCCGCGGACACCGGGGAGCTGTTTTTT
clone size: few
J gene: TRBJ2-2
D gene: NA
V gene: TRBV7-2

CDR3 protein: CASSPGPRGTIQYF
CDR3 DNA: TGTGCCAGCAGCCCCGGGCCTCGAGGGACCATTCAGTACTTC
clone size: NA
J gene: TRBJ2-4
D gene: NA
V gene: TRBV11-2

CDR3 protein: CASSAPGQYGYTF
CDR3 DNA: TGTGCCAGCAGCGCGCCGGGCCAATATGGCTACACCTTC
clone size: NA
J gene: TRBJ1-2
D gene: NA
V gene: TRBV9

CDR3 protein: CASSSGGGTVYNEQFF
CDR3 DNA: TGTGCCAGCAGCTCTGGCGGTGGGACAGTCTACAATGAGCAGTTCTTC
clone size: NA
J gene: TRBJ2-1
D gene: TRBD1
V gene: TRBV5-5

CDR3 protein: CASSPPLGGEQFF
CDR3 DNA: TGTGCCAGCTCACCACCGTTGGGGGGTGAGCAGTTCTTC
clone size: once
J gene: TRBJ2-1
D gene: NA
V gene: TRBV18

CDR3 protein: CASSFAGTSANEQYF
CDR3 DNA: TGCGCCAGCAGCTTCGCCGGGACTAGCGCCAACGAGCAGTACTTC
clone size: NA
J gene: TRBJ2-7
D gene: TRBD2
V gene: TRBV5-1

CDR3 protein: CASSLGTGPYGYTF
CDR3 DNA: TGTGCCAGCAGCTTAGGGACAGGGCCCTATGGCTACACCTTC
clone size: few
J gene: TRBJ1-2
D gene: TRBD1
V gene: TRBV7-2

CDR3 protein: CASSLEEREDYGYTF
CDR3 DNA: TGTGCCAGCAGCTTGGAGGAACGCGAGGACTATGGCTACACCTTC
clone size: NA
J gene: TRBJ1-2
D gene: NA
V gene: TRBV5-6

CDR3 protein: CASSQVAESYGYTF
CDR3 DNA: TGCGCCAGCAGCCAAGTGGCCGAGAGCTATGGCTACACCTTC
clone size: NA
J gene: TRBJ1-2
D gene: NA
V gene: TRBV4-3

CDR3 protein: CASSLNGLAEAGELFF
CDR3 DNA: TGCGCCAGCAGTTTGAACGGACTAGCGGAAGCCGGGGAGCTGTTTTTT
clone size: once
J gene: TRBJ2-2
D gene: TRBD2
V gene: TRBV5-1